The source of this T cell receptor beta chain is a study of regulatory T cells in long-lasting Graves disease. The time point is: persistent/refractory GD, antithyroid drugs over 5 years with positive TRAb. Researchers made the TCR library from RNA that was extracted from PBMCs. Peripheral blood, 7 to 9.5 milliliters per patient, was collected in EDTA tubes. General study points: Favored gene segments in persistent disease were TRBV28, TRBJ1-2 and TRBJ2-5.

As concerns this clonotype: Its antigen is not known.

Assembly of TCR beta libraries relied on iRepertoire HTBI primers together with Arm-PCR of CDR3 regions. TCRdb called the multiplex PCR reads again in MiXCR, with one record for every CDR3 protein. The table shows about 340,000 distinct CDR3 sequences, with roughly 21% occurring only once. Trimming removed 0 bases from V and 5 bases from J, with 4 bases in between. CDR1 is MNHEY, CDR2 SVGAGI, per germline. This CDR3 comprises 12 residues. This clonotype was obtained from a female donor with Graves disease. The gene calls are TRBV6-5 and TRBJ1-1; D is uncertain. Specimen: peripheral blood mononuclear cells (PBMCs), collected when the disease was refractory, from a patient treated with antithyroid drugs. The CDR3 coding sequence is TGTGCCAGCAGTTACTCGACTACTGAAGCTTTCTTT. It yields the protein CASSYSTTEAFF.